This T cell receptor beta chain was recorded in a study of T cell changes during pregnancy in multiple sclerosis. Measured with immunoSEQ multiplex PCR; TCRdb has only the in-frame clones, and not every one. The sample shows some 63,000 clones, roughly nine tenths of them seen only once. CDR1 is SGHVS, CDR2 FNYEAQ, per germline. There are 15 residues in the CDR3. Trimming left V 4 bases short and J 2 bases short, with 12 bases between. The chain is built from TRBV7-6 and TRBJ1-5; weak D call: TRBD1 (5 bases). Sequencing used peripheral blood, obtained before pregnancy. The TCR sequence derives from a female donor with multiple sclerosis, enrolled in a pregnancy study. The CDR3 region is CASSSRAYGNQPQHF. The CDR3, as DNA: TGTGCCAGCAGCTCCAGGGCATACGGCAATCAGCCCCAGCATTTT.